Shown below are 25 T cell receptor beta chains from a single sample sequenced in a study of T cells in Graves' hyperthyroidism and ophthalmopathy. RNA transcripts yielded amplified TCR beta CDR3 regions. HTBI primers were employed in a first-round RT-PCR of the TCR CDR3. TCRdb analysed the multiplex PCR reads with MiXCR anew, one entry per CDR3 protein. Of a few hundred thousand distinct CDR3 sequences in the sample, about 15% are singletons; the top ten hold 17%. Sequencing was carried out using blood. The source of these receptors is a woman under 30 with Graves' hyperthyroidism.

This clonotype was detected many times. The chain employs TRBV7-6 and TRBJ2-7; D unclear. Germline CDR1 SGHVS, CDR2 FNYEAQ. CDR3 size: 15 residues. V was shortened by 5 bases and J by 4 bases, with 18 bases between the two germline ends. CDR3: CASSLRTGHPYEQYF. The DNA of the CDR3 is TGTGCCAGCAGCCTTCGTACCGGGCATCCTTACGAGCAGTACTTC.

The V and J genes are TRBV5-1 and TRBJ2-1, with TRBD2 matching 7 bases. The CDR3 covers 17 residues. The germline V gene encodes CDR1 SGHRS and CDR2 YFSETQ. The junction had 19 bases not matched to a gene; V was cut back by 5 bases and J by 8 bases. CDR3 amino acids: CASSLIPDSREIHEQFF. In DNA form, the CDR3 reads TGCGCCAGCAGTTTGATCCCCGACTCGCGGGAGATACATGAGCAGTTCTTC.

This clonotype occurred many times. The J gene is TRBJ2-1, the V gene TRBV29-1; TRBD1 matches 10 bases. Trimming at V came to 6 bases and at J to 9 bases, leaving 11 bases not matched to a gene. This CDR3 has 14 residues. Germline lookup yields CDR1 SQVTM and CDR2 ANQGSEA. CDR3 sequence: CSVSRDRGPSEQFF. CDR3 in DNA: TGCAGCGTCTCCCGGGACAGGGGACCTAGTGAGCAGTTCTTC.

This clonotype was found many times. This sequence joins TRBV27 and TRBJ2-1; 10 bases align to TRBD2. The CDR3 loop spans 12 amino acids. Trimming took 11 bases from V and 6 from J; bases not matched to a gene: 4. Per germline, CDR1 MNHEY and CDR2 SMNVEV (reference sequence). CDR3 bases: TGTGCCGGAGCGGGAGGGCCCAATGAGCAGTTCTTC. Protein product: CAGAGGPNEQFF.

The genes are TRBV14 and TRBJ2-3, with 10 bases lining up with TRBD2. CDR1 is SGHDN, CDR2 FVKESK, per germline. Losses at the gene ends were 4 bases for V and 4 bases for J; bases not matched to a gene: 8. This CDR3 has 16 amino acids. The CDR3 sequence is CASSLDSSGSSDTQYF. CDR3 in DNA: TGTGCCAGCAGCCTGGACTCTAGCGGGAGTTCAGATACGCAGTATTTT.

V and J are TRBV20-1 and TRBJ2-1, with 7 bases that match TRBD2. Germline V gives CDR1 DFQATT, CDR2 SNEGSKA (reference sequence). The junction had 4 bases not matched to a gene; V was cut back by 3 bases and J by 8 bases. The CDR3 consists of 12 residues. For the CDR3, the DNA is TGCAGTGCTAGTTCCCGGGGGGATGAGCAGTTCTTC. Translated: CSASSRGDEQFF.

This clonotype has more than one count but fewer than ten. The CDR3 DNA is TGTGCCTGGAGCCCCGCCCTAGGAGGTTACAATGAGCAGTTCTTC. Residues: CAWSPALGGYNEQFF. The V call is TRBV30, the J call TRBJ2-1, with a tentative D call TRBD2 (5 bases). The V end was cut by 3 bases, the J end by 4 bases, with 16 bases between. The CDR3 length is 15 residues. Germline V gene sequence: CDR1 GTSNPN, CDR2 SVGIG (reference sequence).

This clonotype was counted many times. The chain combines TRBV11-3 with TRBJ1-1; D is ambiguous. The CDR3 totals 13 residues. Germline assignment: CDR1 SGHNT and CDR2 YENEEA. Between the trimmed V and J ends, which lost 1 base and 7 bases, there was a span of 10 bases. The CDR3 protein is CASSLGRDREAFF. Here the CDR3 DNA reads TGTGCCAGCAGCTTAGGGAGGGATCGTGAAGCTTTCTTT.

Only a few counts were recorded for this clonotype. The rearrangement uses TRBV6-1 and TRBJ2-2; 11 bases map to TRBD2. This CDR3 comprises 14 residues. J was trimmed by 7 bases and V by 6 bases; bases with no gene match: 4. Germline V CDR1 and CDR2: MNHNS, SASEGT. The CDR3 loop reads CASRLAGAGGELFF. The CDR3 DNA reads TGTGCCAGCAGACTAGCGGGAGCAGGCGGGGAGCTGTTTTTT.

CDR3 sequence reads: CASSLRQGYTGELFF. In nucleotides, the CDR3 is TGTGCCAGCAGCCTCCGACAGGGGTACACCGGGGAGCTGTTTTTT. The chain links TRBV3-1 to TRBJ2-2; 8 bases agree with TRBD1. The germline V gene encodes CDR1 LGHDT and CDR2 YNNKEL (reference sequence). The CDR3 is 15 residues long. After removal of 4 bases from V and 3 bases from J, the junction contained 4 bases not matched to a gene.

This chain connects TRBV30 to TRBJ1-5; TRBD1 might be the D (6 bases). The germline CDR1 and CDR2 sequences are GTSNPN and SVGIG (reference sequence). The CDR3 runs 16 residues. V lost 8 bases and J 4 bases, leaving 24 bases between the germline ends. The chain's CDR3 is CAARSWGGRGNQPQHF. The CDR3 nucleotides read TGTGCCGCTCGATCATGGGGGGGGCGCGGGAATCAGCCCCAGCATTTT.

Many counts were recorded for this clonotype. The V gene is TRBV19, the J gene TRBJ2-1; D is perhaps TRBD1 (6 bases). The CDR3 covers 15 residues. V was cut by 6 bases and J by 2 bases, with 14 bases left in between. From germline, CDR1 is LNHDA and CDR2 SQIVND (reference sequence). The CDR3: CASSPTGIPYNEQFF. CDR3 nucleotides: TGTGCCAGTAGCCCTACAGGGATTCCCTACAATGAGCAGTTCTTC.

The CDR3 bases are TGTGCCAGCAGGGGGGGGCAGGGGGCAGAGACCCAGTACTTC. Amino acid sequence: CASRGGQGAETQYF. The chain couples TRBV3-1 to TRBJ2-5, with D tentatively TRBD1 (8 bases). CDR1 is LGHDT and CDR2 is YNNKEL in the germline V gene (reference sequence). V was clipped by 6 bases and J by 4 bases, with 15 bases between them. CDR3 size: 14 residues.

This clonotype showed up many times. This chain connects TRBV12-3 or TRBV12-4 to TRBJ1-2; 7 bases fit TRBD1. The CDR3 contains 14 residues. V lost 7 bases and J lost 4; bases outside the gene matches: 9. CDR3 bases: TGTGCCAGCACCCGGGACAGCCGCAGCTATGGCTACACCTTC. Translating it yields CASTRDSRSYGYTF.

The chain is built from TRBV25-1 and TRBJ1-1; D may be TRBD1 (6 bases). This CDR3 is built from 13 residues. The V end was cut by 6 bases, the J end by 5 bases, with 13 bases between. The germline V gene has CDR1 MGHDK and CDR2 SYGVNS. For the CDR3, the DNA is TGTGCCAGCAGGGAGACAGGCTGGACTGAAGCTTTCTTT. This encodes CASRETGWTEAFF.

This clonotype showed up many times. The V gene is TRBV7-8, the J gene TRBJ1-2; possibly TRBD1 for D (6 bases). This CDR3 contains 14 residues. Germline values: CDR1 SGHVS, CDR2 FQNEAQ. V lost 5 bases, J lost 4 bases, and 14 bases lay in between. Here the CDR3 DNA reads TGTGCCAGCAGCCTATTGGGACAAGGCTATGGCTACACCTTC. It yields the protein CASSLLGQGYGYTF.

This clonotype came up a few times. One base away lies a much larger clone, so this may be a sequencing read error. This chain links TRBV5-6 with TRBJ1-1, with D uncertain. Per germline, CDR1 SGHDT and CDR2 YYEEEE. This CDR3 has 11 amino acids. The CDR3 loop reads CASSLEREASF. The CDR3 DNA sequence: TGTGCCAGCAGCTTAGAACGGGAAGCTTCCTTT.

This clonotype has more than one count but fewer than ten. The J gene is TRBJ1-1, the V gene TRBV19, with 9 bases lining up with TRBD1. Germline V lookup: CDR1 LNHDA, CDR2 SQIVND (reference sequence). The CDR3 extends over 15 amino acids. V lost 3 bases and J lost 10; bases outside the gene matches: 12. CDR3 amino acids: CASSITPGTGSIAFF. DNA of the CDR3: TGTGCCAGTAGTATCACCCCCGGGACAGGGTCGATAGCTTTCTTT.

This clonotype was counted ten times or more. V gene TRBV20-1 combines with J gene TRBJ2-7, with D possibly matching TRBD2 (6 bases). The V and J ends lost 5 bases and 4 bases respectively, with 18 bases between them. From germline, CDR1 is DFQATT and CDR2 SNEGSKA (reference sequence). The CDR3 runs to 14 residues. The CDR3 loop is CSASLSGAPYEQYF. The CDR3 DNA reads TGCAGTGCTTCTCTTTCGGGAGCGCCTTACGAGCAGTACTTC.

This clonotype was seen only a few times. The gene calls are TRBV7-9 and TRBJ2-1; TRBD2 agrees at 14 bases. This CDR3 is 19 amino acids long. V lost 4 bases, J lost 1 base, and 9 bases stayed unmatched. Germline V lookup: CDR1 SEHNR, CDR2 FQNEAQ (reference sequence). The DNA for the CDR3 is TGTGCCAGCAGCTCCTACGGACTAGCGGGAGGTTCATCCTACAATGAGCAGTTCTTC. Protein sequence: CASSSYGLAGGSSYNEQFF.

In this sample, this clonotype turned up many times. The CDR3 region is CASSLTRDRVPFYGYTF. CDR3 DNA: TGTGCCAGCAGTTTGACCCGGGACAGGGTCCCTTTCTATGGCTACACCTTC. The chain carries TRBV27 and TRBJ1-2; TRBD1 matches at 9 bases. The junction had 12 bases not matched to a gene; V was cut back by 3 bases and J by 4 bases. The V gene's germline CDR1 is MNHEY and CDR2 SMNVEV (reference sequence). The CDR3 length is 17 residues.

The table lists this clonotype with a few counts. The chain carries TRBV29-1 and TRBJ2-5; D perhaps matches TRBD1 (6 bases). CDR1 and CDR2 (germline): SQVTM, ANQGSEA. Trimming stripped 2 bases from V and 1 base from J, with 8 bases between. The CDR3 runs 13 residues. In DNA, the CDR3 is TGCAGCGTTGAAATGGACAGCCAAGAGACCCAGTACTTC. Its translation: CSVEMDSQETQYF. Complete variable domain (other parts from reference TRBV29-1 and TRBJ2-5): SAVISQKPSRDICQRGTSLTIQCQVDSQVTMMFWYRQQPGQSLTLIATANQGSEATYESGFVIDKFPISRPNLTFSTLTVSNMSPEDSSIYLCSVEMDSQETQYFGPGTRLLVL.

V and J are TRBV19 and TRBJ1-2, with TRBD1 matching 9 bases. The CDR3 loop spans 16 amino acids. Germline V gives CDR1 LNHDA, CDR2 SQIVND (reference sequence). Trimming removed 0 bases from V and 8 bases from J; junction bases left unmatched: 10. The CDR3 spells CASSIDRTGTGHGYTF. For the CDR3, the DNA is TGTGCCAGTAGTATAGATCGCACCGGGACAGGGCACGGCTACACCTTC.

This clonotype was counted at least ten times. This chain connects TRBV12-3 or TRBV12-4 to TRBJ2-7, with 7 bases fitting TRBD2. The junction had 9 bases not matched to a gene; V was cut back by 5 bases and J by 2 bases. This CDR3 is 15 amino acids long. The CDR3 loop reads CASSRTRIAPYEQYF. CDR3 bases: TGTGCCAGCAGTAGGACTAGAATCGCTCCCTACGAGCAGTACTTC.

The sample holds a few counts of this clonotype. CDR3 amino acids: CASSWVPETFYEQYV. The CDR3 nucleotides read TGTGCCAGCAGTTGGGTCCCCGAGACGTTTTACGAGCAGTACGTC. J is TRBJ2-7 and V is TRBV6-4; D is uncertain. With 5 bases removed from V and 4 bases from J, the gap between germline ends came to 18 bases. Germline CDR1 reads MRHNA; CDR2 reads SNTAGT. This CDR3 is 15 amino acids long.